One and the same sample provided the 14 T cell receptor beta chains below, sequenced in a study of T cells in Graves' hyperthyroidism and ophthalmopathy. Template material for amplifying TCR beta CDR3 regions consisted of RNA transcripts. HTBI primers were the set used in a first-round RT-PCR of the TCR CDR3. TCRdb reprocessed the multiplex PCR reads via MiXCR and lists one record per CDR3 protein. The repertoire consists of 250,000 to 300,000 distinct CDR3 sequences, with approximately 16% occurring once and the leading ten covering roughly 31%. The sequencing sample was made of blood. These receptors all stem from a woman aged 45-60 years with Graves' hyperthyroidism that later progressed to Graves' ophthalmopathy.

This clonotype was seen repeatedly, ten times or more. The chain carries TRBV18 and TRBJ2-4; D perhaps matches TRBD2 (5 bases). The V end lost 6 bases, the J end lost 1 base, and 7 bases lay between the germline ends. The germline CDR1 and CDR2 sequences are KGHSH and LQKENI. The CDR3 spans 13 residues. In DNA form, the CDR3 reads TGTGCCAGCTCGTGGGAGGCCAAAAACATTCAGTACTTC. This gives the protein CASSWEAKNIQYF. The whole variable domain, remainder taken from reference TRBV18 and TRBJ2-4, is NAGVMQNPRHLVRRRGQEARLRCSPMKGHSHVYWYRQLPEEGLKFMVYLQKENIIDESGMPKERFSAEFPKEGPSILRIQQVVRGDSAAYFCASSWEAKNIQYFGAGTRLSVL.

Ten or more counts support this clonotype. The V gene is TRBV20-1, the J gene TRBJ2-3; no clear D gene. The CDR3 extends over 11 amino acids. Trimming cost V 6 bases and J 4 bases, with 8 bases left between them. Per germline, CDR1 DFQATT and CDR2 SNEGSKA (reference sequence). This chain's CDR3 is CSAGSADTQYF. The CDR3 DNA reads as TGCAGTGCCGGGTCGGCAGATACGCAGTATTTT.

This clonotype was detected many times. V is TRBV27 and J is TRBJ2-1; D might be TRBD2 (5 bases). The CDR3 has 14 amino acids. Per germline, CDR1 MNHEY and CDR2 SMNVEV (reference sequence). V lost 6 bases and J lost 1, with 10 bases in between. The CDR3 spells CASRLRGSYNEQFF. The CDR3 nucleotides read TGTGCCAGCAGACTCCGGGGATCCTACAATGAGCAGTTCTTC.

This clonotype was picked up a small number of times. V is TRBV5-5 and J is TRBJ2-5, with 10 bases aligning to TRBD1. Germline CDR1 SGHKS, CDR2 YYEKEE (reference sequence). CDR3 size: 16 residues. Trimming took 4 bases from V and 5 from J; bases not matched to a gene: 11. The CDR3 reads CASSPRGTGVRETQYF. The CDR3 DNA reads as TGTGCCAGCAGCCCTAGAGGGACAGGGGTTAGGGAGACCCAGTACTTC. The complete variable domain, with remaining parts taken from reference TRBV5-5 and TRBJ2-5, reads DAGVTQSPTHLIKTRGQQVTLRCSPISGHKSVSWYQQVLGQGPQFIFQYYEKEERGRGNFPDRFSARQFPNYSSELNVNALLLGDSALYLCASSPRGTGVRETQYFGPGTRLLVL.

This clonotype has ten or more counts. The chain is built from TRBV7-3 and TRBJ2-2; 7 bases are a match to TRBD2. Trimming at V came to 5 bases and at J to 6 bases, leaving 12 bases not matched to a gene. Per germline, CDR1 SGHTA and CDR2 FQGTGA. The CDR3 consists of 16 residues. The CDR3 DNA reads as TGTGCCAGCAGCCCTTCGGGCGGAGGGAGGGCCGGGGAGCTGTTTTTT. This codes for CASSPSGGGRAGELFF.

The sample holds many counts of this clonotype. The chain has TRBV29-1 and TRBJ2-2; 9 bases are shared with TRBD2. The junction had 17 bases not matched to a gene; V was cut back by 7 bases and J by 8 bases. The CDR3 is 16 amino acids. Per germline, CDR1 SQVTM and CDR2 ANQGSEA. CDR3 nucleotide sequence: TGCAGCGGCCTTTCTAGCGGGGACGTTACTCGGGGGGAGCTGTTTTTT. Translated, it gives CSGLSSGDVTRGELFF.

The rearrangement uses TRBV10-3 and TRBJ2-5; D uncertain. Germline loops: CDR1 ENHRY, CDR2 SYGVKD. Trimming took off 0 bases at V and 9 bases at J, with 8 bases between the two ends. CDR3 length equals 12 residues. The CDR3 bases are TGTGCCATCAGTGAGTCTGGTGAGGCCCAGTACTTC. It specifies CAISESGEAQYF.

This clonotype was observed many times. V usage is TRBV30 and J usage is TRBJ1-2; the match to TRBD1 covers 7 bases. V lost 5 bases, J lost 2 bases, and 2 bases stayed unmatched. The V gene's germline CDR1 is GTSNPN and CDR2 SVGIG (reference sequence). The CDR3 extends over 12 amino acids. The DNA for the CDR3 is TGTGCCTGGGGGGGACAGAACTATGGCTACACCTTC. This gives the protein CAWGGQNYGYTF.

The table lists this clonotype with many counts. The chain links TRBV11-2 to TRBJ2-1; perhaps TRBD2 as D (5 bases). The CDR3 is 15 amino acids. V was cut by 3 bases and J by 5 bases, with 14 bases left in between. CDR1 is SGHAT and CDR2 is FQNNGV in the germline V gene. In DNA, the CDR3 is TGTGCCAGCAGCTTCCTAGCCGATCGCCACAATGAGCAGTTCTTC. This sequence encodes CASSFLADRHNEQFF.

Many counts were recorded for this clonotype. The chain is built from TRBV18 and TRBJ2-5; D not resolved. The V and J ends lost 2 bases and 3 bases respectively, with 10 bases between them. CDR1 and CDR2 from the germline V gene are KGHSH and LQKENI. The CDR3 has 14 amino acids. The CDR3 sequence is CASSPRQDEETQYF. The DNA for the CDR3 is TGTGCCAGCTCACCAAGGCAGGACGAAGAGACCCAGTACTTC.

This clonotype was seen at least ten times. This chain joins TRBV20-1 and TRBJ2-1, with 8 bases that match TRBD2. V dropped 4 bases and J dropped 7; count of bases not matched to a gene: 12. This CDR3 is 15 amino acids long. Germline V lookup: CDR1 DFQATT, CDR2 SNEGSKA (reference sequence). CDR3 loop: CSATLTGGGGNEQFF. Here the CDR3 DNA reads TGCAGTGCTACCCTCACGGGAGGGGGAGGGAATGAGCAGTTCTTC.

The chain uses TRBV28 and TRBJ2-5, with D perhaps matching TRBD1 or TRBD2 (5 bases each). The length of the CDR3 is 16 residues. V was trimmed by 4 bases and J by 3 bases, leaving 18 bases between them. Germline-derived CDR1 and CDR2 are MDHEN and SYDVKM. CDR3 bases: TGTGCCAGCAGTTGGGACCGGGACCTGTCAAAAGAGACCCAGTACTTC. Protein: CASSWDRDLSKETQYF. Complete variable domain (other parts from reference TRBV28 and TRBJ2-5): DVKVTQSSRYLVKRTGEKVFLECVQDMDHENMFWYRQDPGLGLRLIYFSYDVKMKEKGDIPEGYSVSREKKERFSLILESASTNQTSMYLCASSWDRDLSKETQYFGPGTRLLVL.

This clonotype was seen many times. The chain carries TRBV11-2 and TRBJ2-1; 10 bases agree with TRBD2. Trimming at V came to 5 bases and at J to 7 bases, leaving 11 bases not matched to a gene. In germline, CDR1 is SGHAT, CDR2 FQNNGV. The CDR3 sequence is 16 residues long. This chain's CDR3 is CASSEPSGSSWNEQFF. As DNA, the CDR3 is TGTGCCAGCAGCGAGCCTAGCGGGAGCTCTTGGAATGAGCAGTTCTTC.

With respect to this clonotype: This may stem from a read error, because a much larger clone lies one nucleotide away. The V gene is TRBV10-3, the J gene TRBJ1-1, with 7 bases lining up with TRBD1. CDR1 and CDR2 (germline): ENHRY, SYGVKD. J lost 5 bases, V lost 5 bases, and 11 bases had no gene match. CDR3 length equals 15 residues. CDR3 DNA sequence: TGTGCCATCAGTTACTCCGCAGGGGGTAGAACTGAAGCTTTCTTT. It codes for CAISYSAGGRTEAFF.